The 6 T cell receptor beta chains presented below share a single source sample, sequenced in a study of cytomegalovirus exposure and HLA in healthy donors. The PCR employed 60 Vbeta primers together with 13 Jbeta primers. Libraries were prepared by immunoSEQ multiplex PCR; TCRdb keeps only in-frame clonotypes and omits some of them. The table includes 170,000 or so clones, approximately 78% detected once. The sequencing sample was made of PBMCs. Receptors originate from a woman aged 45-65 years in good health and CMV-seropositive.

Only one count was recorded for this clone. The chain uses TRBV25-1 and TRBJ1-3; 8 nucleotides agree with TRBD1. This CDR3 comprises 15 residues. CDR1 and CDR2 from the germline V gene are MGHDK and SYGVNS. The ends lost 2 bases at V and 2 bases at J; junction bases unmatched: 2. CDR3 residues: CASSEGTGPGNTIYF. CDR3 nucleotides: TGTGCCAGCAGTGAAGGGACAGGCCCTGGAAACACCATATATTTT.

This chain uses TRBV6-5 with TRBJ1-2; 7 bases are shared with TRBD1. The V gene end was trimmed by 4 bases and the J gene end by 8 bases; junction bases not matched to a gene: 7. CDR1 is MNHEY and CDR2 is SVGAGI in the germline V gene. The CDR3 spans 13 residues. The CDR3 region is CASSWNRGSGYTF. CDR3 nucleotides: TGTGCCAGCAGTTGGAACAGGGGAAGCGGCTACACCTTC.

DNA of the CDR3: TGTGCCGGGGACAGGGGCTCCTACGAGCAGTACTTC. Encoded protein: CAGDRGSYEQYF. This sequence joins TRBV5-7 and TRBJ2-7; 10 bases line up with TRBD1. TRBV5-7 is assigned to the ORF class and has an uncertain function. The ends lost 10 bases at V and 0 bases at J; junction bases unmatched: 1. This CDR3 is 12 amino acids long.

There are a few counts of this clone. At one end the junction does not follow the germline gene, possibly because of a read error. The chain has TRBV7-9 and TRBJ1-5; D is uncertain. CDR1 and CDR2 (germline): SEHNR, FQNEAQ (reference sequence). This CDR3 contains 14 residues. The CDR3, as DNA: TGTTCCAGCAGCAGCGGACTGCCCGATCAGCCCCAGCATTTT. Protein sequence: CSSSSGLPDQPQHF.

This clone was seen once. The J gene is TRBJ2-1, the V gene TRBV10-1, with 7 bases identical to TRBD2. Germline CDR1 is WNHNN and CDR2 is SYGVQD (reference sequence). V lost 6 bases to trimming and J lost 10 bases; unmatched junction nucleotides: 9. This CDR3 spans 13 amino acids. In nucleotides, the CDR3 is TGCGCCAGCAGCGGCTACTGGGGGGGGGAGCAGTTCTTC. Its protein is CASSGYWGGEQFF.

V usage is TRBV7-9 and J usage is TRBJ2-2; D call uncertain. Germline values: CDR1 SEHNR, CDR2 FQNEAQ (reference sequence). Trimming shortened V by 1 base and J by 6 bases, and 6 bases separated the two germline ends. This CDR3 spans 13 amino acids. The CDR3 region has the DNA TGTGCCAGCAGCTTAGTAGCCGCCGGGGAGCTGTTTTTT. Protein product: CASSLVAAGELFF.